The TCR beta chain under discussion was sequenced for a study of T cell repertoires in cytomegalovirus infection. Study details: CMV epitopes, recently identified HLA-C-restricted and well-studied HLA-B-restricted, were used. Study-level points and caveats: Carriers of CMV plus the relevant HLA were identified by cumulative public TCR beta family frequency. CMV-specific TCR beta clonotypes restricted by HLA-C dominated the ex vivo response.

TCRdb recomputed calls from the reads with MiXCR, one row per CDR3 protein. The table includes approximately 1,000,000 distinct CDR3 sequences, roughly a third detected once. Germline CDR1 and CDR2: LNHNV and YYDKDF (reference sequence). CDR3 length: 18 residues. V lost 0 bases and J lost 2; bases outside the gene matches: 9. Points on this clonotype: Antigen unknown.

This material consisted of cultured CD8+ T cells from PBMCs, taken from culture after CMV antigen stimulation. The receptor comes from a human donor in good health (CMV status not recorded). Some clones in this sample may be carry-over from other donors' samples. The rearrangement links TRBV15 to TRBJ2-3; the match to TRBD2 covers 9 bases. The CDR3 nucleotides read TGTGCCACCAGCAGAGATCAAGGCAGCGGGGGGAACACAGATACGCAGTATTTT. It specifies CATSRDQGSGGNTDTQYF. Combining the CDR3 with reference TRBV15 and TRBJ2-3 gives the whole variable domain DAMVIQNPRYQVTQFGKPVTLSCSQTLNHNVMYWYQQKSSQAPKLLFHYYDKDFNNEADTPDNFQSRRPNTSFCFLDIRSPGLGDTAMYLCATSRDQGSGGNTDTQYFGPGTRLTVL.